The 4 T cell receptor beta chains below were found in one sample sequenced in a study of blood T cell repertoires in COVID-19. The repertoire was sequenced with immunoSEQ multiplex PCR; TCRdb's copy has only in-frame clones and lacks some. The profile shows about 130,000 clones, roughly two thirds of them singletons. Specimen: peripheral blood. Receptor source: a woman in her 70s with acute or convalescent COVID-19.

The CDR3 spells CSVGGTGGLAETQYF. The CDR3 DNA reads as TGCAGCGTTGGCGGGACAGGGGGCCTTGCGGAGACCCAGTACTTC. V is TRBV29-1 and J is TRBJ2-5, with TRBD1 matching 12 bases. Germline V CDR1 and CDR2: SQVTM, ANQGSEA. V lost 4 bases, J lost 5 bases, and 8 bases stayed unmatched. The length of the CDR3 is 15 residues.

CDR3: CASSLGQLSTDTQYF. DNA of the CDR3: TGTGCCAGCAGCTTGGGACAGTTGAGCACAGATACGCAGTATTTT. The chain employs TRBV5-4 and TRBJ2-3, with a tentative D call TRBD1 (5 bases). V gave up 0 bases and J gave up 0 bases, with 8 bases separating them. The CDR3 length is 15 residues. Germline CDR1 reads SGHNT; CDR2 reads YYREEE (reference sequence).

The table lists this clone with a count of one. This chain uses TRBV7-2 with TRBJ1-1; perhaps TRBD1 as D (6 bases). Germline values: CDR1 SGHTA, CDR2 FQGNSA. V was pared by 5 bases and J by 6 bases, with 13 bases between. The CDR3 has 13 amino acids. The DNA for the CDR3 is TGTGCCAGCAGCCAAACAGGGAGGGCTGAAGCTTTCTTT. It yields the protein CASSQTGRAEAFF.

The chain carries TRBV27 and TRBJ2-2; TRBD2 matches at 12 bases. Germline CDR1 and CDR2: MNHEY and SMNVEV (reference sequence). Trimming at V came to 7 bases and at J to 0 bases, leaving 6 bases not matched to a gene. The length of the CDR3 is 17 residues. CDR3 sequence reads: CASKGLAGVPNTGELFF. The DNA for the CDR3 is TGTGCCAGCAAGGGACTAGCGGGTGTTCCGAACACCGGGGAGCTGTTTTTT.